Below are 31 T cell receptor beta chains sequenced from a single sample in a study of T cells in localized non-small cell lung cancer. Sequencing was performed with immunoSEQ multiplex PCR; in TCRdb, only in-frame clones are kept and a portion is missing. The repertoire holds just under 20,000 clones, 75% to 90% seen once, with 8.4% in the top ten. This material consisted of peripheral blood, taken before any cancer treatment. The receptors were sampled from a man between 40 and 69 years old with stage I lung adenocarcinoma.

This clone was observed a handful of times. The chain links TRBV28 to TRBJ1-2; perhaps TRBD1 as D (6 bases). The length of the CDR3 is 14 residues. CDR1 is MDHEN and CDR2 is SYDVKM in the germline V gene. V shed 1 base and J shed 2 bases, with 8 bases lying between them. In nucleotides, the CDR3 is TGTGCCAGCAGTTTATACAGGGCAAACTATGGCTACACCTTC. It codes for CASSLYRANYGYTF.

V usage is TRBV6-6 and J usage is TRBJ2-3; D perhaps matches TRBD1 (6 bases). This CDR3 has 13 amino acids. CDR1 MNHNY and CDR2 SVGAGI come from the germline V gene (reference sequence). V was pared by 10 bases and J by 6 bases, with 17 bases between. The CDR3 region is CAINRDLTDTQYF. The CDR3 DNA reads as TGTGCCATCAACAGGGACCTCACGGATACGCAGTATTTT.

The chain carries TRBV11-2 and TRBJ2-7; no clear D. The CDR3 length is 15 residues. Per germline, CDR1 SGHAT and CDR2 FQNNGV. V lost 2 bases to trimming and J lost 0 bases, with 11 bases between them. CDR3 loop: CASSLIGQASYEQYF. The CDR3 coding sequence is TGTGCCAGCAGCTTAATCGGCCAGGCCTCCTACGAGCAGTACTTC.

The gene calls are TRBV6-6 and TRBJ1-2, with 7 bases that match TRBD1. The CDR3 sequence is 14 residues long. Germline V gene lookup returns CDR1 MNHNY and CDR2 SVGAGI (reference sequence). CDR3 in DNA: TGTGTCACTAACAATCAACAGGGGCGGGAAGGCTACACCTTC. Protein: CVTNNQQGREGYTF.

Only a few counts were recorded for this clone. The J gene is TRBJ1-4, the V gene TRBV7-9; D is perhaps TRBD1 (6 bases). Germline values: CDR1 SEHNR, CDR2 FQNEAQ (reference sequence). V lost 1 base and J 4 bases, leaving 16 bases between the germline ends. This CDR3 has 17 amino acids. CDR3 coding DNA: TGTGCCAGCAGCTTAGGCTCCGGGGGCGCGGGTAATGAAAAACTGTTTTTT. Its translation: CASSLGSGGAGNEKLFF.

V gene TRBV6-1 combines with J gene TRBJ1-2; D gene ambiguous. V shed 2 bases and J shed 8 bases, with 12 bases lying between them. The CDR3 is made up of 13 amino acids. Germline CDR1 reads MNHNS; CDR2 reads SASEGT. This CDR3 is CASSEQGMRGYTF. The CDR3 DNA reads TGTGCCAGCAGTGAACAAGGGATGAGGGGCTACACCTTC.

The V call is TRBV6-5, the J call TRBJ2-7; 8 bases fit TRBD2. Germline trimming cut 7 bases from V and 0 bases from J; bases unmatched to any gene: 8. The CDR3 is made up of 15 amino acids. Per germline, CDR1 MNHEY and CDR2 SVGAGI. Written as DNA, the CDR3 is TGTGCCAGCAAAACTAGCGGCTATAGCTCCTACGAGCAGTACTTC. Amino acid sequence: CASKTSGYSSYEQYF.

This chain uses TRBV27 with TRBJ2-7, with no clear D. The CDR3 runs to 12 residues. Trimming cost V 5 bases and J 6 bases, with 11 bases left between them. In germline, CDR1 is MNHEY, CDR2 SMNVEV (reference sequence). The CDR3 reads CASSPLSGEQYF. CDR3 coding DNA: TGTGCCAGCAGTCCCCTTTCGGGCGAGCAGTACTTC.

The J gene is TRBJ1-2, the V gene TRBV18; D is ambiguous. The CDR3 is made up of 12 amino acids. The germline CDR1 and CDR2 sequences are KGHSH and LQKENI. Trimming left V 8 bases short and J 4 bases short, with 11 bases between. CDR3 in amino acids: CASRGQVYGYTF. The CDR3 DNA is TGTGCCAGCCGGGGTCAAGTCTATGGCTACACCTTC.

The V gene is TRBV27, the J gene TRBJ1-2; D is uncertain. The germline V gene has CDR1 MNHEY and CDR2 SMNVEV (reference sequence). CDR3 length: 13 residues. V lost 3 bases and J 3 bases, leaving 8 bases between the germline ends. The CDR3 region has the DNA TGTGCCAGCAGTTTTGGTTCCGACTATGGCTACACCTTC. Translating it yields CASSFGSDYGYTF.

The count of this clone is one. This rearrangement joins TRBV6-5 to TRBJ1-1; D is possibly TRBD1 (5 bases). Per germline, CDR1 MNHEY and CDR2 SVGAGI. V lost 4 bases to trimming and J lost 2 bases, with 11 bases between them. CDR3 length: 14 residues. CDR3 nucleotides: TGTGCCAGCAGTTGGACCGGGGGAAACACTGAAGCTTTCTTT. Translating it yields CASSWTGGNTEAFF.

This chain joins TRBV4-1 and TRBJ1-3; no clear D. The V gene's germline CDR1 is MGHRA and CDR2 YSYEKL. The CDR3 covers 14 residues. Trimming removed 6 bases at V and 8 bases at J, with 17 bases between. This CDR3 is CASRLTTLSDTIYF. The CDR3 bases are TGCGCCAGCAGACTTACGACCTTGTCCGACACCATATATTTT.

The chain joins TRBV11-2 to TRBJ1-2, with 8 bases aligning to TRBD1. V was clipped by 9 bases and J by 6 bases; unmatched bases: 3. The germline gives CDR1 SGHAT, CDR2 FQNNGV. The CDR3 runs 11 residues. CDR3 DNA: TGTGCCAGTAGGACAGGGAATGGCTACACCTTC. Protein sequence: CASRTGNGYTF.

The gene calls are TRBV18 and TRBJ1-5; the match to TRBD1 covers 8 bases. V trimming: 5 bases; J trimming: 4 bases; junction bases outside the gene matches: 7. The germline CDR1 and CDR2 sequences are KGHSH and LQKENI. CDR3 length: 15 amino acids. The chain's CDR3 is CASSYTGGGNQPQHF. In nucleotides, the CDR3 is TGTGCCAGCTCATACACAGGGGGTGGGAATCAGCCCCAGCATTTT.

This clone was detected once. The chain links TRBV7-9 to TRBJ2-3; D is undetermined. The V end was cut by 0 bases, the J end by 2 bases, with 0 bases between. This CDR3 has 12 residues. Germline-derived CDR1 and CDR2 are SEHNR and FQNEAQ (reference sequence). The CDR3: CASSLATDTQYF. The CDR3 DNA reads TGTGCCAGCAGCTTAGCCACAGATACGCAGTATTTT. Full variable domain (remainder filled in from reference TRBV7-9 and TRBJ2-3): DTGVSQNPRHKITKRGQNVTFRCDPISEHNRLYWYRQTLGQGPEFLTYFQNEAQLEKSRLLSDRFSAERPKGSFSTLEIQRTEQGDSAMYLCASSLATDTQYFGPGTRLTVL.

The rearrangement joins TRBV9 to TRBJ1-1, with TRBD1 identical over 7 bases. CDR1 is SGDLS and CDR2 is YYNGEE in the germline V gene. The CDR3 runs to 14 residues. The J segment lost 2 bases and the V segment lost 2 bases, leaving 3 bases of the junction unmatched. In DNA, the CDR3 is TGTGCCAGCAGCGTCGGGACAGCCAACACTGAAGCTTTCTTT. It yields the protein CASSVGTANTEAFF. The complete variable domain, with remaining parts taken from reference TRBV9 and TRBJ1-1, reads DSGVTQTPKHLITATGQRVTLRCSPRSGDLSVYWYQQSLDQGLQFLIQYYNGEERAKGNILERFSAQQFPDLHSELNLSSLELGDSALYFCASSVGTANTEAFFGQGTRLTVV.

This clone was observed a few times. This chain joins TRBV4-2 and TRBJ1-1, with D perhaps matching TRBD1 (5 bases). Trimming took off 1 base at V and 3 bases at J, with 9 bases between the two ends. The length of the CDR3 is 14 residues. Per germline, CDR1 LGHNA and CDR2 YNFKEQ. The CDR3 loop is CASSQVTGDTEAFF. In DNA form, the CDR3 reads TGTGCCAGCAGCCAAGTCACGGGGGACACTGAAGCTTTCTTT.

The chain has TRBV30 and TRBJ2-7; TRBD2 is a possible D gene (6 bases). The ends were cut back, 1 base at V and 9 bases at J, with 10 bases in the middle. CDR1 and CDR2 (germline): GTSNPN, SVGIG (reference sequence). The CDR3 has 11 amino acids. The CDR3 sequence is CAWSGRGLQYF. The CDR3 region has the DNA TGTGCCTGGAGTGGCCGGGGGTTGCAGTACTTC. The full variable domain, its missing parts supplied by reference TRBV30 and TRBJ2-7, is SQTIHQWPATLVQPVGSPLSLECTVEGTSNPNLYWYRQAAGRGLQLLFYSVGIGQISSEVPQNLSASRPQDRQFILSSKKLLLSDSGFYLCAWSGRGLQYFGPGTRLTVT.

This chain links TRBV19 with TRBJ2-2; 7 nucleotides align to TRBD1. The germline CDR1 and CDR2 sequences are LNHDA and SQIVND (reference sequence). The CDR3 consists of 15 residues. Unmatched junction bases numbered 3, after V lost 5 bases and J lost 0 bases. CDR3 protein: CASSLTGTNTGELFF. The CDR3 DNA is TGTGCCAGTAGTTTGACAGGGACGAACACCGGGGAGCTGTTTTTT. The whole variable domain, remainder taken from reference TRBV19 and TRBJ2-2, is DGGITQSPKYLFRKEGQNVTLSCEQNLNHDAMYWYRQDPGQGLRLIYYSQIVNDFQKGDIAEGYSVSREKKESFPLTVTSAQKNPTAFYLCASSLTGTNTGELFFGEGSRLTVL.

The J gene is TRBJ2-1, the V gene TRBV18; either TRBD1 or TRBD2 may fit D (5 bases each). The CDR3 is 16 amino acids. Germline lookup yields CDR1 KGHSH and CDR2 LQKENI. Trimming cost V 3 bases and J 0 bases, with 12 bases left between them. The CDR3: CASSPPLRGSYNEQFF. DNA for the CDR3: TGTGCCAGCTCACCCCCTTTGAGGGGCTCCTACAATGAGCAGTTCTTC.

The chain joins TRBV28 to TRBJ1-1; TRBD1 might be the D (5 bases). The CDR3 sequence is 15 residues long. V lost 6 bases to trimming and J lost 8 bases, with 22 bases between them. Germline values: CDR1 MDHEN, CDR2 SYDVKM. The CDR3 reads CASSPSSGGKLEAFF. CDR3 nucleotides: TGTGCCAGCAGCCCATCTTCCGGGGGGAAGCTCGAAGCTTTCTTT.

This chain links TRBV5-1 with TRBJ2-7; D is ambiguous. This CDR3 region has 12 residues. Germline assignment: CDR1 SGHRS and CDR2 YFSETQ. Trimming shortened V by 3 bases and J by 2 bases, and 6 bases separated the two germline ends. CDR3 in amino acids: CASSSSTYEQYF. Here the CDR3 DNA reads TGCGCCAGCAGCTCTAGTACCTACGAGCAGTACTTC.

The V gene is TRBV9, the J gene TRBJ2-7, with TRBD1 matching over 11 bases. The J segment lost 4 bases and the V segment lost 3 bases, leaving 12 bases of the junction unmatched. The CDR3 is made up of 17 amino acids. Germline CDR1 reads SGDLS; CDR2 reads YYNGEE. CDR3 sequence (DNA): TGTGCCAGCAGCGACGGCCCCGGGACAGGGGGTGGTTACGAGCAGTACTTC. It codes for CASSDGPGTGGGYEQYF. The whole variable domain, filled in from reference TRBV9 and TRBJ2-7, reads DSGVTQTPKHLITATGQRVTLRCSPRSGDLSVYWYQQSLDQGLQFLIQYYNGEERAKGNILERFSAQQFPDLHSELNLSSLELGDSALYFCASSDGPGTGGGYEQYFGPGTRLTVT.

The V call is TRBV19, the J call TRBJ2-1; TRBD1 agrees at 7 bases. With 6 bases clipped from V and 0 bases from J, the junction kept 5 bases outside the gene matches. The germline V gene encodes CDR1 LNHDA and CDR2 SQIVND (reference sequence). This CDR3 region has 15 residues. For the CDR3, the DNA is TGTGCCAGTAGAACAGGGGAAAGCTCCTACAATGAGCAGTTCTTC. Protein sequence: CASRTGESSYNEQFF.

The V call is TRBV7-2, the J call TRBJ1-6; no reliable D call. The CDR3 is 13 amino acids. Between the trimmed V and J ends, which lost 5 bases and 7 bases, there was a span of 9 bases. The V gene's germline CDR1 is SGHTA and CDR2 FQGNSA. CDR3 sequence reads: CASSPLGNSPLHF. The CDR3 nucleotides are TGTGCCAGCAGCCCCCTGGGGAATTCACCCCTCCACTTT.

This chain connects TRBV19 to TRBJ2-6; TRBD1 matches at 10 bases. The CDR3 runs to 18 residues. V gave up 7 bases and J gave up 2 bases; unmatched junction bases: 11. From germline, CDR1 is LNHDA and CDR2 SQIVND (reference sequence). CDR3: CASTLEGTGDAGANVLTF. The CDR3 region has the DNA TGTGCCAGTACCCTAGAAGGGACAGGGGATGCTGGGGCCAACGTCCTGACTTTC.

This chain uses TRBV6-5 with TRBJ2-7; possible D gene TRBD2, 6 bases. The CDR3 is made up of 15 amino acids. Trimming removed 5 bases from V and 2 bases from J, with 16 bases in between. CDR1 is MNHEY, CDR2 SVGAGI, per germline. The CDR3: CASSRLGGETYEQYF. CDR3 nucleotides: TGTGCCAGCAGTCGACTCGGCGGGGAGACCTACGAGCAGTACTTC.

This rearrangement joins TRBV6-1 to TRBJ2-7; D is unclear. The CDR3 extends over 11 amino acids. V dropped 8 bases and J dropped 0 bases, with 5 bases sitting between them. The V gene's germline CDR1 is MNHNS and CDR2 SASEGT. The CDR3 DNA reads TGTGCCAGCCAGCTCTCCTACGAGCAGTACTTC. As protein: CASQLSYEQYF.

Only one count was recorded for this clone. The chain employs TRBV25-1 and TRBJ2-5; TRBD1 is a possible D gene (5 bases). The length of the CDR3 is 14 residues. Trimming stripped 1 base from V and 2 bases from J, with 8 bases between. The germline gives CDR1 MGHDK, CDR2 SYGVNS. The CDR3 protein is CASSEWGVQETQYF. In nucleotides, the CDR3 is TGTGCCAGCAGTGAATGGGGCGTTCAAGAGACCCAGTACTTC. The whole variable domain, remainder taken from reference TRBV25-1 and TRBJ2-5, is EADIYQTPRYLVIGTGKKITLECSQTMGHDKMYWYQQDPGMELHLIHYSYGVNSTEKGDLSSESTVSRIRTEHFPLTLESARPSHTSQYLCASSEWGVQETQYFGPGTRLLVL.

CDR3 coding DNA: TGCGCCAGCAGCCAAGAGCCTCCCGGTGGTAGCGGGAGTGAGGAGACCCAGTACTTC. This sequence encodes CASSQEPPGGSGSEETQYF. The chain carries TRBV4-1 and TRBJ2-5, with TRBD2 matching over 9 bases. Germline V gene sequence: CDR1 MGHRA, CDR2 YSYEKL. The CDR3 loop spans 19 amino acids. V shed 0 bases, J shed 5 bases, and the junction held 16 bases outside the gene matches.

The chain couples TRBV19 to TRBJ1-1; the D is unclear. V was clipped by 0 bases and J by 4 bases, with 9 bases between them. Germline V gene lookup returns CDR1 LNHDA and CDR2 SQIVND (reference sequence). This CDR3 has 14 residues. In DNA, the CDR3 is TGTGCCAGTAGTATAGACCGGAGGCGCACTGAAGCTTTCTTT. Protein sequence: CASSIDRRRTEAFF.